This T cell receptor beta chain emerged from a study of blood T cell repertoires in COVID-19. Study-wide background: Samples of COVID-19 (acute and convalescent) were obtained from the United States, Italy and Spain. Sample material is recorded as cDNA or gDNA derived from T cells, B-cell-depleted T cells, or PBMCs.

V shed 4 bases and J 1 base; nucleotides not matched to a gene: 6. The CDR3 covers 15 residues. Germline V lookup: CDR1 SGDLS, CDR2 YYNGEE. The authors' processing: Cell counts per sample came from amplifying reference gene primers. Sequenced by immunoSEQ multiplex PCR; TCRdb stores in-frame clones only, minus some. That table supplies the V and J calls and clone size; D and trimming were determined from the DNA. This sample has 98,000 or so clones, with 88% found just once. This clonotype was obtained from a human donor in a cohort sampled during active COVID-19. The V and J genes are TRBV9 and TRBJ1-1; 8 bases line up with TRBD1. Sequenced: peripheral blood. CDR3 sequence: CASSRVGTGNTEAFF. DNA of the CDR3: TGTGCCAGCAGCCGGGTAGGGACAGGGAACACTGAAGCTTTCTTT. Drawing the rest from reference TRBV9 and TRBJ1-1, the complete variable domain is DSGVTQTPKHLITATGQRVTLRCSPRSGDLSVYWYQQSLDQGLQFLIQYYNGEERAKGNILERFSAQQFPDLHSELNLSSLELGDSALYFCASSRVGTGNTEAFFGQGTRLTVV.